Listed here are 16 T cell receptor beta chains from one sample, sequenced in a study of cytomegalovirus exposure and HLA in healthy donors. It was with 60 Vbeta and 13 Jbeta primers that the PCR ran. Sequencing used immunoSEQ multiplex PCR; TCRdb keeps in-frame clones, though not all of them. This sample's table reports fewer than 95,000 clones. Material: PBMCs. Source of these receptors: a woman in her thirties or forties in good health and CMV-seropositive.

This chain links TRBV21-1 with TRBJ2-1; the D call of TRBD1 is as the table states it, not checked on the DNA. TRBV21-1 is a pseudogene locus. This CDR3 contains 16 residues. CDR3 in DNA: TGTGCCAGCAGCAAAGGACAGAAGAATAATCACAATGAGCAGTTCTTC. It specifies CASSKGQKNNHNEQFF.

V is TRBV4-1 and J is TRBJ1-1; D remains ambiguous. This CDR3 has 15 amino acids. Trimming left V 1 base short and J 5 bases short, with 14 bases between. The germline V gene encodes CDR1 MGHRA and CDR2 YSYEKL. Written as DNA, the CDR3 is TGCGCCAGCAGCCAAGTAGAAGGGAGGAGGACTGAAGCTTTCTTT. Translation gives CASSQVEGRRTEAFF.

The CDR3 sequence: CASSPLQDRSSGNTIYF. The CDR3 nucleotides are TGTGCCAGCTCACCACTGCAGGATCGCTCCTCTGGAAACACCATATATTTT. The chain has TRBV18 and TRBJ1-3; no reliable D call. This CDR3 contains 17 residues. V lost 1 base, J lost 0 bases, and 13 bases lay in between. Germline V gives CDR1 KGHSH, CDR2 LQKENI.

V usage is TRBV6-5 and J usage is TRBJ2-5; 8 bases are a match to TRBD1. This CDR3 comprises 15 residues. Germline V gene lookup returns CDR1 MNHEY and CDR2 SVGAGI. The trim removed 4 bases at V and 5 bases at J, leaving 9 bases unmatched. DNA for the CDR3: TGTGCCAGCAGTTTGGTGGGCAGGGGGCAGGAGACCCAGTACTTC. Translated: CASSLVGRGQETQYF.

The chain links TRBV18 to TRBJ2-1; TRBD2 aligns across 10 bases. V dropped 2 bases and J dropped 4; count of bases not matched to a gene: 5. CDR1 KGHSH and CDR2 LQKENI come from the germline V gene. There are 16 residues in the CDR3. This chain's CDR3 is CASSPLAGGTYNEQFF. CDR3 bases: TGTGCCAGCTCACCATTAGCGGGAGGCACTTACAATGAGCAGTTCTTC.

The gene calls are TRBV2 and TRBJ1-2; 9 bases are shared with TRBD1. V gave up 2 bases and J gave up 4 bases; unmatched junction bases: 5. Germline CDR1 SNHLY, CDR2 FYNNEI. This CDR3 has 15 amino acids. CDR3 region: CASSETTGGVYGYTF. CDR3 bases: TGTGCCAGCAGTGAAACGACAGGGGGTGTCTATGGCTACACCTTC.

The chain's CDR3 is CASSSGLANYNEQFF. Written as DNA, the CDR3 is TGTGCCAGCAGCTCGGGACTAGCGAACTACAATGAGCAGTTCTTC. J is TRBJ2-1 and V is TRBV7-3; 10 bases match TRBD2. Germline CDR1 and CDR2: SGHTA and FQGTGA. The CDR3 has 15 amino acids. With V trimmed by 4 bases and J by 3 bases, 3 bases remained unmatched.

This chain uses TRBV30 with TRBJ1-2; D remains unclear. Germline values: CDR1 GTSNPN, CDR2 SVGIG (reference sequence). The CDR3 runs to 11 residues. The V gene lost 3 bases and the J gene lost 6 bases, with 8 bases spanning the gap. DNA of the CDR3: TGTGCCTGGAGCCCAGGAAATGGCTACACCTTC. Translated, it gives CAWSPGNGYTF.

The J gene is TRBJ2-7, the V gene TRBV18; TRBD1 matches 12 bases. Per the germline V gene, CDR1 is KGHSH and CDR2 is LQKENI. The CDR3 loop spans 16 amino acids. The V segment lost 6 bases and the J segment 5 bases; nucleotides outside the gene matches: 11. The CDR3 nucleotides are TGTGCCAGCTCTGCCAGTTCCGGGACAGGGGGCCACGAGCAGTACTTC. Amino acids: CASSASSGTGGHEQYF.

The chain joins TRBV29-1 to TRBJ1-1; possible D gene TRBD1, 6 bases. The CDR3 runs to 15 residues. The germline CDR1 and CDR2 sequences are SQVTM and ANQGSEA. V lost 2 bases to trimming and J lost 0 bases, with 13 bases between them. The CDR3, as DNA: TGCAGCGTTGAACCCCCCAGGACAGTGAACACTGAAGCTTTCTTT. It yields the protein CSVEPPRTVNTEAFF.

The rearrangement links TRBV9 to TRBJ2-7, with 7 bases fitting TRBD2. The CDR3 loop spans 13 amino acids. V dropped 2 bases and J dropped 6; count of bases not matched to a gene: 5. The V gene's germline CDR1 is SGDLS and CDR2 YYNGEE. The CDR3 region has the DNA TGTGCCAGCAGCGTGCGACTAGCCTCCGAGCAGTACTTC. It yields the protein CASSVRLASEQYF.

The chain has TRBV19 and TRBJ1-1; a possible D gene is TRBD1 (5 bases). V was pared by 3 bases and J by 1 base, with 15 bases between. Looked up from germline, CDR1 is LNHDA and CDR2 is SQIVND (reference sequence). The CDR3 is 16 residues long. CDR3 coding DNA: TGTGCCAGTAGTATTAGGGGTGGGCGGAGGAACACTGAAGCTTTCTTT. It is translated as CASSIRGGRRNTEAFF.

The J gene is TRBJ2-3, the V gene TRBV6-1; 8 bases are a match to TRBD2. This CDR3 is 14 amino acids long. Germline V lookup: CDR1 MNHNS, CDR2 SASEGT. Trimming cost V 6 bases and J 2 bases; bases outside gene matches: 4. The CDR3 DNA sequence: TGTGCCAGCAGCGGGAGGGCCCCCACAGATACGCAGTATTTT. The encoded protein is CASSGRAPTDTQYF.

The chain couples TRBV4-1 to TRBJ2-7, with 9 bases aligning to TRBD1. This CDR3 contains 13 residues. V shed 7 bases and J 2 bases; nucleotides not matched to a gene: 3. The germline CDR1 and CDR2 sequences are MGHRA and YSYEKL. CDR3 sequence reads: CASTGTGTYEQYF. CDR3 DNA: TGCGCCAGCACCGGGACAGGGACCTACGAGCAGTACTTC.

The V gene is TRBV7-2, the J gene TRBJ2-6; D is possibly TRBD1 (6 bases). This CDR3 region has 14 residues. The V gene's germline CDR1 is SGHTA and CDR2 FQGNSA. Trimming took off 11 bases at V and 0 bases at J, with 11 bases between the two ends. The CDR3 DNA follows: TGTGCCTCAAGGGACATCTCTGGGGCCAACGTCCTGACTTTC. This codes for CASRDISGANVLTF.

The gene calls are TRBV27 and TRBJ2-3; possible D gene TRBD2, 5 bases. The CDR3 spans 12 residues. Trimming pared 8 bases from V and 6 bases from J, leaving 12 bases between. Looked up from germline, CDR1 is MNHEY and CDR2 is SMNVEV (reference sequence). The CDR3 reads CASCGGADTQYF. DNA of the CDR3: TGTGCCAGCTGTGGAGGCGCGGATACGCAGTATTTT.